This T cell receptor (beta chain) was captured by sequencing in a study of multiple sclerosis patients with progressive multifocal leukoencephalopathy (dated by TCRdb to between 2018 and 2021). As for the study more broadly: Several MS patients treated with natalizumab who did not develop PML were sampled longitudinally as controls. The study examined peripheral T and B cells of MS patients who developed PML (4 under natalizumab, 1 after alemtuzumab) and treated patients who did not. From before therapy, through 6 and 12 months, up to PML onset, two natalizumab-treated patients who later developed PML were tracked longitudinally. The goal was to find JC virus-specific or public T-cell expansions that arose at the time of PML onset. Overall results and qualifications from the work: TRB clones above 0.5% frequency appeared only in PML patients, but expanded clones at PML onset were already present before and during natalizumab therapy. At the time PML developed, no common TRBV or TRBJ gene usage or preferential TRBV-TRBJ pairings were detected. Only peripheral blood was analyzed, although cerebrospinal fluid or brain lymphocytes might be more informative for natalizumab-associated PML. Most PML patients had lower normalized Shannon entropy, suggesting less diverse TRB repertoires, while values in the natalizumab-treated controls sat near 1. Because of the small, descriptive cohort, whether findings reflect JC virus infection or general immunocompromise remained unclear.

Comment on this clone: Its antigen target is currently unknown. Base-call qualities are not available, and no considerably larger clone is one nucleotide away.

The meaning of the sample's time point label: before natalizumab initiation. Interferon beta had previously been received by all listed patients, and all PML patients were female. Before the first natalizumab infusion, T0 blood samples were collected. Ficoll-Hypaque density gradient centrifugation was used to isolate peripheral blood mononuclear cells. The immunoSEQ two-step multiplex PCR at survey-level depth was used to amplify TRB CDR3 regions from genomic DNA. Synthetic inline TR CDR3 controls covering all V-J pairings were spiked into each PCR so that template counts could be estimated and amplification bias removed. Reads went through processing to reduce amplification and sequencing bias, and quantification was done against synthetic TR CDR3 analogs. The original methods were these. Raw data were processed in ImmunoSEQ Analyzer, removing out-of-frame sequences and CDR3s with stop codons, and genes were named by IMGT nomenclature. Normalized Shannon entropy, defined as 1 minus Pielou's evenness, was used to summarize repertoire diversity. TRB sequences were considered identical only when V gene, J gene and CDR3 were shared. Public PML clonotypes were CDR3s found in two or more PML-onset samples but not found earlier, in controls, or in public databases. Position-by-position CDR3 amino acid composition was analyzed in Skylign with the observed count method. The table comes from immuneACCESS by way of TCRdb, which keeps in-frame sequences with V and J called. Part of the clones is missing from these tables; in studies checked, under half for an unresolved V gene and the rest for unknown reasons. V and J calls and clone size follow that table, whereas D and trimming were derived from the DNA. Present in this sample are fewer than 40,000 clones, nearly 95% of which were seen just once. The top ten hold about 1.9% of the sample.

The sample taken for sequencing was PBMCs. The TCR was taken from a young man with multiple sclerosis.

The bases read TGTGCTAGTGGATTACCAGGGAACACTGAAGCTTTCTTT. Its amino acids are CASGLPGNTEAFF. This chain is built from TRBV12-5 and TRBJ1-1; no D gene is confidently identified. Relative to germline, V is 6 bases shorter and J is 1 base shorter, with 9 bases between their ends. The CDR3 holds 13 amino acids from the cysteine to the phenylalanine. The CDR3 DNA has 39 bases and is translated from base 1. CDR1 LGHNT and CDR2 FRNRAP were looked up in the germline V gene. The full variable domain, completed from the reference TRBV12-5 and TRBJ1-1 proteins outside the CDR3, reads DARVTQTPRHKVTEMGQEVTMRCQPILGHNTVFWYRQTMMQGLELLAYFRNRAPLDDSGMPKDRFSAEMPDATLATLKIQPSEPRDSAVYFCASGLPGNTEAFFGQGTRLTVV.